One and the same sample provided the 29 T cell receptor beta chains below, sequenced in a study of blood T cell repertoires in COVID-19. The method was immunoSEQ multiplex PCR; TCRdb's version includes in-frame clones alone and lacks a portion of them. The sample shows 330,000 or so clones, 70% to 90% of them seen only once. The material sequenced was PBMCs or T cells enriched from blood (not recorded which). The receptors stem from a middle-aged man in a cohort exposed to, infected with or recovered from COVID-19 (not recorded which).

The V gene is TRBV18, the J gene TRBJ2-1, with TRBD1 identical over 8 bases. The length of the CDR3 is 16 residues. The V gene end was trimmed by 3 bases and the J gene end by 6 bases; junction bases not matched to a gene: 10. Germline V gene sequence: CDR1 KGHSH, CDR2 LQKENI. The CDR3 is CASSPLGRTGSNEQFF. The CDR3 nucleotides are TGTGCCAGCTCACCTCTCGGTAGGACAGGGTCCAATGAGCAGTTCTTC.

The chain carries TRBV5-4 and TRBJ2-2, with TRBD1 identical over 10 bases. The V gene end was trimmed by 4 bases and the J gene end by 7 bases; junction bases not matched to a gene: 7. This CDR3 region has 15 residues. In germline, CDR1 is SGHNT, CDR2 YYREEE (reference sequence). CDR3 residues: CASSERQGASGELFF. CDR3 bases: TGTGCCAGCAGCGAACGACAGGGGGCAAGCGGGGAGCTGTTTTTT.

The J gene is TRBJ1-5, the V gene TRBV7-2, with D possibly TRBD1 on 6 matching bases. CDR1 is SGHTA, CDR2 FQGNSA, per germline. V was cut by 0 bases and J by 1 base, with 10 bases left in between. This CDR3 contains 16 residues. This CDR3 is CASSLAPRGSNQPQHF. CDR3 DNA sequence: TGTGCCAGCAGCTTAGCCCCGAGGGGGAGCAATCAGCCCCAGCATTTT. Full variable domain (rest looked up from reference TRBV7-2 and TRBJ1-5): GAGVSQSPSNKVTEKGKDVELRCDPISGHTALYWYRQSLGQGLEFLIYFQGNSAPDKSGLPSDRFSAERTGGSVSTLTIQRTQQEDSAVYLCASSLAPRGSNQPQHFGDGTRLSIL.

In this sample, this clone turned up once. The gene calls are TRBV7-9 and TRBJ1-3; no reliable D call. The CDR3 extends over 16 amino acids. Germline CDR1 and CDR2: SEHNR and FQNEAQ (reference sequence). The V end lost 5 bases, the J end lost 0 bases, and 14 bases lay between the germline ends. The CDR3 sequence is CASSRSGVNSGNTIYF. CDR3 DNA: TGTGCCAGCAGCCGAAGCGGGGTTAACTCTGGAAACACCATATATTTT.

The chain couples TRBV27 to TRBJ2-1, with 12 nucleotides matching TRBD2. The trim removed 5 bases at V and 8 bases at J, leaving 10 bases unmatched. Germline CDR1 reads MNHEY; CDR2 reads SMNVEV (reference sequence). This CDR3 is 16 amino acids long. The CDR3 nucleotides read TGTGCCAGCAGTCCCAGGAGGACTAGCGGGATTCATGAGCAGTTCTTC. Protein product: CASSPRRTSGIHEQFF.

This chain connects TRBV6-5 to TRBJ2-7; a possible D gene is TRBD1 (5 bases). V lost 6 bases to trimming and J lost 0 bases, with 9 bases between them. Germline V gene lookup returns CDR1 MNHEY and CDR2 SVGAGI. The CDR3 has 13 residues. The CDR3 sequence is CASSVTASYEQYF. Written as DNA, the CDR3 is TGTGCCAGCAGCGTGACAGCCTCCTACGAGCAGTACTTC.

V and J are TRBV13 and TRBJ2-6; TRBD1 might be the D (6 bases). Germline V CDR1 and CDR2: PRHDT, FYEKMQ (reference sequence). V lost 5 bases and J 2 bases, leaving 7 bases between the germline ends. The CDR3 loop spans 14 amino acids. CDR3 protein: CASSRTAGANVLTF. CDR3 in DNA: TGTGCCAGCAGCAGGACAGCTGGGGCCAACGTCCTGACTTTC.

The rearrangement joins TRBV7-3 to TRBJ2-2; D not resolved. The CDR3 loop spans 15 amino acids. Trimming left V 5 bases short and J 5 bases short, with 15 bases between. Germline CDR1 reads SGHTA; CDR2 reads FQGTGA. The DNA for the CDR3 is TGTGCCAGCAGCCCCTCTGGAGCGAGAACCGGGGAGCTGTTTTTT. Translation gives CASSPSGARTGELFF. The entire variable domain, with the rest obtained from reference TRBV7-3 and TRBJ2-2, is as follows: GAGVSQTPSNKVTEKGKYVELRCDPISGHTALYWYRQSLGQGPEFLIYFQGTGAADDSGLPNDRFFAVRPEGSVSTLKIQRTERGDSAVYLCASSPSGARTGELFFGEGSRLTVL.

The V gene is TRBV29-1, the J gene TRBJ1-4; possible D gene TRBD1, 5 bases. The V and J ends lost 7 bases and 0 bases respectively, with 9 bases between them. The CDR3 consists of 13 residues. Germline V gene sequence: CDR1 SQVTM, CDR2 ANQGSEA. The CDR3 reads CSASTATNEKLFF. The CDR3 DNA follows: TGCAGCGCCTCGACAGCAACTAATGAAAAACTGTTTTTT.

The chain couples TRBV7-9 to TRBJ2-7; D possibly corresponds to TRBD1 (5 bases). V lost 1 base to trimming and J lost 5 bases, with 12 bases between them. Germline CDR1 and CDR2: SEHNR and FQNEAQ (reference sequence). This CDR3 is 14 amino acids long. This chain's CDR3 is CASSLGTSFDEQYF. In nucleotides, the CDR3 is TGTGCCAGCAGCTTAGGGACAAGTTTTGACGAGCAGTACTTC.

V usage is TRBV10-3 and J usage is TRBJ2-1, with 7 nucleotides matching TRBD2. The CDR3 has 13 amino acids. V shed 10 bases, J shed 5 bases, and the junction held 8 bases outside the gene matches. The germline CDR1 and CDR2 sequences are ENHRY and SYGVKD. CDR3 nucleotides: TGTGCCACCACGCGGGAGAGAGACAATGAGCAGTTCTTC. This codes for CATTRERDNEQFF.

The chain carries TRBV19 and TRBJ1-5; 8 nucleotides agree with TRBD1. The V gene end was trimmed by 3 bases and the J gene end by 1 base; junction bases not matched to a gene: 5. Germline loops: CDR1 LNHDA, CDR2 SQIVND (reference sequence). This CDR3 region has 16 residues. CDR3 sequence: CASSIIQGDSNQPQHF. Here the CDR3 DNA reads TGTGCCAGTAGTATTATACAGGGGGACAGCAATCAGCCCCAGCATTTT.

The chain couples TRBV5-1 to TRBJ1-6, with 7 nucleotides matching TRBD1. V trimming: 4 bases; J trimming: 6 bases; junction bases outside the gene matches: 10. Germline CDR1 reads SGHRS; CDR2 reads YFSETQ. The CDR3 runs 16 residues. This chain's CDR3 is CASSHDSTGVNSPLHF. The CDR3 DNA follows: TGCGCCAGCAGCCATGATTCCACAGGGGTTAATTCACCCCTCCACTTT.

V gene TRBV6-5 combines with J gene TRBJ1-1; 7 nucleotides match TRBD1. Germline V gene sequence: CDR1 MNHEY, CDR2 SVGAGI. V shed 5 bases, J shed 4 bases, and the junction held 4 bases outside the gene matches. The length of the CDR3 is 13 residues. This CDR3 reads CASSRQGTTEAFF. The CDR3 DNA sequence: TGTGCCAGCAGTCGACAGGGAACCACTGAAGCTTTCTTT.

Comment on this clone: The same CDR3 arises from other DNA sequences in this sample as well. This sequence joins TRBV2 and TRBJ1-5; the match to TRBD1 covers 8 bases. Trimming cost V 4 bases and J 0 bases; bases outside gene matches: 2. Germline V gene lookup returns CDR1 SNHLY and CDR2 FYNNEI. The CDR3 has 15 amino acids. DNA for the CDR3: TGTGCCAGCAGTGCCGACAGGGGTAGCAATCAGCCCCAGCATTTT. Its protein is CASSADRGSNQPQHF.

This clone was counted a few times. This sequence joins TRBV30 and TRBJ2-7, with a weak D call TRBD2 (5 bases). CDR1 is GTSNPN, CDR2 SVGIG, per germline (reference sequence). CDR3 length equals 11 residues. V dropped 0 bases and J dropped 9 bases, with 9 bases sitting between them. The CDR3 DNA sequence: TGTGCCTGGAGTGTTTCAGAGGGGCAGTACTTC. Its translation is CAWSVSEGQYF.

This chain connects TRBV5-1 to TRBJ1-1; tentatively, D is TRBD1 (6 bases). The length of the CDR3 is 14 residues. Germline CDR1 is SGHRS and CDR2 is YFSETQ. V was shortened by 0 bases and J by 6 bases, with 12 bases between the two germline ends. For the CDR3, the DNA is TGCGCCAGCAGCTTGGCCCGGCAGGGGTCTGAAGCTTTCTTT. Translated, it gives CASSLARQGSEAFF.

V and J are TRBV9 and TRBJ2-1; 8 nucleotides line up with TRBD2. The CDR3 has 16 residues. J lost 6 bases, V lost 3 bases, and 11 bases had no gene match. CDR1 and CDR2 (germline): SGDLS, YYNGEE. This CDR3 reads CASSATPGTRGNEQFF. The CDR3 coding sequence is TGTGCCAGCAGCGCTACACCCGGGACTAGGGGCAATGAGCAGTTCTTC.

The chain combines TRBV3-1 (or the pseudogene TRBV3-2) with TRBJ1-3; no reliable D call. This CDR3 region has 15 residues. Germline V lookup: CDR1 LGHDT, CDR2 YNNKEL (reference sequence). The germline V and J ends were trimmed by 4 bases and 0 bases, with 10 bases remaining between them. The CDR3 nucleotides are TGTGCCAGCAGCCCTAGACTGTACTCTGGAAACACCATATATTTT. The encoded protein is CASSPRLYSGNTIYF.

V and J are TRBV5-5 and TRBJ1-2; 8 nucleotides line up with TRBD1. The CDR3 contains 13 residues. The V and J ends lost 2 bases and 8 bases, in that order; junction bases with no gene match: 5. Germline values: CDR1 SGHKS, CDR2 YYEKEE (reference sequence). CDR3 sequence: CASSLADRVGYTF. The CDR3 region has the DNA TGTGCCAGCAGCTTAGCGGACAGGGTCGGCTACACCTTC.

Comments on this clone: In the same sample, other DNA sequences code for this CDR3. J is TRBJ2-5 and V is TRBV18; 11 nucleotides agree with TRBD1. Germline V CDR1 and CDR2: KGHSH, LQKENI. Unmatched junction bases numbered 5, after V lost 3 bases and J lost 5 bases. CDR3 size: 15 residues. CDR3 loop: CASSPPGQGGETQYF. The CDR3 bases are TGTGCCAGCTCACCTCCGGGACAGGGGGGCGAGACCCAGTACTTC.

CDR3 amino acids: CASSLGIRAEAFF. CDR3 in DNA: TGTGCCAGCAGCTTAGGCATCAGGGCTGAAGCTTTCTTT. The chain links TRBV7-8 to TRBJ1-1; tentatively, D is TRBD1 (5 bases). Trimming shortened V by 1 base and J by 6 bases, and 9 bases separated the two germline ends. Germline values: CDR1 SGHVS, CDR2 FQNEAQ. The CDR3 loop spans 13 amino acids.

This chain links TRBV25-1 with TRBJ1-1; 7 bases fit TRBD1. This CDR3 contains 15 residues. J lost 4 bases, V lost 4 bases, and 9 bases had no gene match. Germline assignment: CDR1 MGHDK and CDR2 SYGVNS. The CDR3 region is CASSARQGLRTEAFF. In DNA form, the CDR3 reads TGTGCCAGCAGTGCACGACAGGGTCTCCGCACTGAAGCTTTCTTT.

The chain has TRBV12-5 and TRBJ2-7, with 16 bases that match TRBD2. This CDR3 contains 20 residues. J was trimmed by 5 bases and V by 3 bases; bases with no gene match: 16. CDR1 and CDR2 from the germline V gene are LGHNT and FRNRAP. CDR3 bases: TGTGCTAGTGGTTTAGCGACCAGAACGGGACTAGCGGGAGGGATCCACGAGCAGTACTTC. It encodes CASGLATRTGLAGGIHEQYF. The full variable domain, rest sourced from reference TRBV12-5 and TRBJ2-7, is DARVTQTPRHKVTEMGQEVTMRCQPILGHNTVFWYRQTMMQGLELLAYFRNRAPLDDSGMPKDRFSAEMPDATLATLKIQPSEPRDSAVYFCASGLATRTGLAGGIHEQYFGPGTRLTVT.

The chain joins TRBV7-2 to TRBJ2-5; 8 positions match TRBD1. Germline-derived CDR1 and CDR2 are SGHTA and FQGNSA. The CDR3 is made up of 14 amino acids. V shed 4 bases, J shed 4 bases, and the junction held 5 bases outside the gene matches. The CDR3 loop reads CASSSPGGAETQYF. The CDR3 nucleotides are TGTGCCAGCAGCTCACCAGGGGGCGCAGAGACCCAGTACTTC.

The chain uses TRBV18 and TRBJ1-1, with D possibly matching TRBD1 (6 bases). The V end lost 4 bases, the J end lost 5 bases, and 20 bases lay between the germline ends. The CDR3 length is 16 residues. Germline V gives CDR1 KGHSH, CDR2 LQKENI. CDR3 region: CASSRAGTSRRTEAFF. CDR3 sequence (DNA): TGTGCCAGCTCACGCGCCGGGACATCACGACGGACTGAAGCTTTCTTT.

The J gene is TRBJ2-5, the V gene TRBV21-1; no check of the table's D call, TRBD2, against the DNA was made. TRBV21-1 is noted as a pseudogene. The CDR3 is 16 amino acids. CDR3 sequence: CASNTPQGTRQETQYF. The DNA for the CDR3 is TGTGCCAGCAACACCCCACAGGGGACTAGACAAGAGACCCAGTACTTC.

The chain links TRBV9 to TRBJ1-6; TRBD1 is a possible D gene (5 bases). Trimming removed 0 bases at V and 10 bases at J, with 17 bases between. The germline CDR1 and CDR2 sequences are SGDLS and YYNGEE. This CDR3 is 16 amino acids long. As DNA, the CDR3 is TGTGCCAGCAGCGTAGCATTTGGCAGGGCGGAGTCACCCCTCCACTTT. Its protein is CASSVAFGRAESPLHF.

The V gene is TRBV4-1, the J gene TRBJ2-1; 12 positions match TRBD2. With 2 bases clipped from V and 12 bases from J, the junction kept 11 bases outside the gene matches. Germline lookup yields CDR1 MGHRA and CDR2 YSYEKL. The CDR3 runs 16 residues. CDR3: CASSQPSGRVQPWQFF. The CDR3 nucleotides read TGCGCCAGCAGCCAACCTAGCGGGAGGGTCCAACCTTGGCAGTTCTTC.